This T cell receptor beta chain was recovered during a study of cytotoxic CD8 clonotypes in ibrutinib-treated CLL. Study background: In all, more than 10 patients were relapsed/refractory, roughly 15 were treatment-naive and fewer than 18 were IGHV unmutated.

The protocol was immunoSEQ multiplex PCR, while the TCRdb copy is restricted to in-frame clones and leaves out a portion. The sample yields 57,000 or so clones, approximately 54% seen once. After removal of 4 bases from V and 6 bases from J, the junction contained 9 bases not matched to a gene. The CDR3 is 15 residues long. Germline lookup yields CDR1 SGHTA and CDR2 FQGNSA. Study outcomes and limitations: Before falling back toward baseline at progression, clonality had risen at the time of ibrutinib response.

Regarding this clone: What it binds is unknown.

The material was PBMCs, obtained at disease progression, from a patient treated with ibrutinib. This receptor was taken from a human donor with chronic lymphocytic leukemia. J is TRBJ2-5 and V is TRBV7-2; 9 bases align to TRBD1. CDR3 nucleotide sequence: TGTGCCAGCAGCTATCTCACCGGGACAGGGCAGACCCAGTACTTC. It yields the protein CASSYLTGTGQTQYF. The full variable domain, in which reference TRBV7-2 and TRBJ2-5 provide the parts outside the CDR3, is GAGVSQSPSNKVTEKGKDVELRCDPISGHTALYWYRQSLGQGLEFLIYFQGNSAPDKSGLPSDRFSAERTGGSVSTLTIQRTQQEDSAVYLCASSYLTGTGQTQYFGPGTRLLVL.